A selection of T cell receptor beta chains follows, all from one sample in a study of blood T cells in healthy people across ages. TCRdb itself ran the 5' RACE reads through MiXCR, one entry per CDR3 protein. The repertoire includes 730,000 or so distinct CDR3 sequences, approximately 39% of them detected once, and under 25% sits in the top ten. Sequencing was performed on blood. The source is a woman aged 55 to 70 in good health. Each CDR3 is given with its conserved first and last residue. The D gene is left open where the match is weak. Clone size appears in some rows only: once, few, many, or a class for an expanded clone.

V	D	length	J	size	DNA	CDR3
TRBV27	TRBD1	14	TRBJ2-7	-	TGTGCCAGCAGTACCCGACAGGGCGACTACGAGCAGTACTTC	CASSTRQGDYEQYF
TRBV7-2	-	14	TRBJ1-6	few	TGTGCCAGCAGAATAGAGGGGTTTAATTCACCCCTCCACTTT	CASRIEGFNSPLHF
TRBV20-1	TRBD1	17	TRBJ2-7	-	TGCAGTGCCTCAGATGGACAGGGCAAACGGCAAATCTACGAGCAGTACTTC	CSASDGQGKRQIYEQYF
TRBV29-1	TRBD1	16	TRBJ1-2	-	TGCAGCGTTGAAGAGGTCGGTCGTCAGGGGGCTTTTGGCTACACCTTC	CSVEEVGRQGAFGYTF
TRBV20-1	TRBD2	14	TRBJ2-1	-	TGCAGTGCTATGGGACTAGCGGACTACAATGAGCAGTTCTTC	CSAMGLADYNEQFF
TRBV11-1	-	16	TRBJ1-2	once	TGTGCCAGCAGTCTCGTCGGGACCGACCTTAACTATGGCTACACCTTC	CASSLVGTDLNYGYTF
TRBV28	TRBD1	13	TRBJ2-1	-	TGTGCCAGCACCATCGGACAGGCCAATGAGCAGTTCTTC	CASTIGQANEQFF
TRBV7-9	-	16	TRBJ2-3	-	TGTGCCAGCAGCTTAGCCGGTAGCCCACGCCCAGATACGCAGTATTTT	CASSLAGSPRPDTQYF
TRBV28	TRBD1	15	TRBJ2-1	-	TGTGCCTGCAGTTTAATGCAGGGGGCCTACAATGAGCAGTTCTTC	CACSLMQGAYNEQFF
TRBV7-2	TRBD2	15	TRBJ2-7	many	TGTGCCAGCAGCTTAGATCCTAGCGGGACTAGCGAGCAGTACTTC	CASSLDPSGTSEQYF
TRBV5-1	-	14	TRBJ2-7	few	TGCGCCAGCAGTCACGGGGATCAGATAAACGAGCAGTACTTC	CASSHGDQINEQYF
TRBV29-1	-	16	TRBJ2-3	-	TGCAGCGCCCTGGGGAGGTGGGGGTACGGCACAGATACGCAGTATTTT	CSALGRWGYGTDTQYF
TRBV12-3/TRBV12-4	TRBD1	14	TRBJ2-3	-	TGTGCCAGCAGTGTGACAGGGGGCGCAGATACGCAGTATTTT	CASSVTGGADTQYF
TRBV2	TRBD2	13	TRBJ2-2	-	TGTGCCAGCAAACTAGCGAGGACCGGGGAGCTGTTTTTT	CASKLARTGELFF
TRBV7-2	-	15	TRBJ2-2	few	TGTGCCAGCAGCTTAAAAAGCACGGAGAGCGGGGAGCTGTTTTTT	CASSLKSTESGELFF
TRBV6-2/TRBV6-3	TRBD2	14	TRBJ2-3	few	TGTGCCAGCGGGACTAGCGGACACACAGATACGCAGTATTTT	CASGTSGHTDTQYF
TRBV7-2	-	12	TRBJ2-1	-	TGTGCCAGCAGCTTAGCGTGGGACGCGCAGTTCTTC	CASSLAWDAQFF
TRBV3-1	-	12	TRBJ2-7	-	TGTGCCAGCAGCGAGGACGGATACGAGCAGTACTTC	CASSEDGYEQYF
TRBV20-1	-	12	TRBJ2-7	-	TGCAGTGCTGGACAGAGCTCCTACGAGCAGTACTTC	CSAGQSSYEQYF
TRBV6-6	-	16	TRBJ1-5	-	TGTGCCAGCAGTTACGGAAGGACGGATAGCAATCAGCCCCAGCATTTT	CASSYGRTDSNQPQHF
TRBV20-1	TRBD1	15	TRBJ1-6	-	TGCAGTGCTAGGGAGGACAGGGGTGGGAATTCACCACTCCACTTT	CSAREDRGGNSPLHF
TRBV9	TRBD1	17	TRBJ1-1	-	TGTGCCAGCAGCGTAGAATTCGGGATCGGACAGGGCCAAAAAGCTTTCTTT	CASSVEFGIGQGQKAFF
TRBV12-3/TRBV12-4	TRBD2	14	TRBJ2-7	-	TGTGCCAGCAGCCGACTAGCGGGTTACAATGAGCAGTACTTC	CASSRLAGYNEQYF
TRBV3-1	-	15	TRBJ2-5	-	TGTGCCAGCAGCCCCGCGACCCGTACCAGAGAGACCCAGTACTTC	CASSPATRTRETQYF
TRBV5-1	TRBD1	15	TRBJ2-1	few	TGCGCCAGCACTCCGGGACAGGACTCCTACAATGAGCAGTTCTTC	CASTPGQDSYNEQFF
TRBV27	TRBD2	15	TRBJ2-7	few	TGTGCCAGCAAAAAACTAGCGGGAGGTACCTACGAGCAGTACTTC	CASKKLAGGTYEQYF
TRBV7-9	TRBD2	12	TRBJ2-1	many	TGTGCCAGCAGCTTGGCGGGGGGTGAGCAGTTCTTC	CASSLAGGEQFF
TRBV19	-	13	TRBJ2-5	-	TGTGCCAGTAGTAGGGGCGGAGTCGATGAGCAGTACTTC	CASSRGGVDEQYF
TRBV6-2/TRBV6-3	-	12	TRBJ1-2	-	TGTGCCAGCAGGTCAGTGTGGGATGGCTACACCTTC	CASRSVWDGYTF
TRBV29-1	-	14	TRBJ2-6	-	TGCAGCGTTGAAGCGGGGGCTGGGGCCAACGTCCTGACTTTC	CSVEAGAGANVLTF
TRBV10-3	-	14	TRBJ2-7	-	TGTGCCATCAGTGGGGCAGGGGACCGTTACGAGCAGTACTTC	CAISGAGDRYEQYF
TRBV24-1	-	15	TRBJ2-5	-	TGTGCCACCAGTGACCGAGGACAGACGCAAGAGACCCAGTACTTC	CATSDRGQTQETQYF
TRBV30	TRBD1	12	TRBJ1-2	once	TGTGCCTGGAGTGAGGCAGGGGGCGGCTACACCTTC	CAWSEAGGGYTF
TRBV28	-	17	TRBJ2-1	-	TGTGCCAGCATAGTGGGGGGCACATTGAGCTCCTACAATGAGCAGTTCTTC	CASIVGGTLSSYNEQFF
TRBV3-1	TRBD2	19	TRBJ2-5	-	TGTGCCAGCAGCCAAGATAGTGGGACTAGCGGGGGAGGCCGGGAGACCCAGTACTTC	CASSQDSGTSGGGRETQYF
TRBV7-2	-	13	TRBJ2-3	few	TGTGCCAGCAGAGGGGCCCCTTTGGCTACGCAGTATTTT	CASRGAPLATQYF
TRBV7-7	-	15	TRBJ2-3	few	TGTGCTAGCAGCTCAGGGGGGGCAAGCACAGATACGCAGTATTTT	CASSSGGASTDTQYF
TRBV5-4	-	14	TRBJ2-1	-	TGTGCCAGCAGCTTGGCCCTTGTCAGCAATGAGCAGTTCTTC	CASSLALVSNEQFF
TRBV7-9	-	14	TRBJ2-1	-	TGTGCCAGCAGCTTTACCGATGGGGTTAATGAGCAGTTCTTC	CASSFTDGVNEQFF
TRBV13	-	12	TRBJ1-1	-	TGTGCCAGCAGCTCTTCCTTATTTGAAGCTTTCTTT	CASSSSLFEAFF
TRBV20-1	TRBD1	17	TRBJ2-4	few	TGCAGTGCTAGAGTAACGGGACAGGGACTAGCCAAAAACATTCAGTACTTC	CSARVTGQGLAKNIQYF
TRBV7-3	TRBD2	19	TRBJ2-1	few	TGTGCCAGCAGCTTAATACAGGCCACACATGCCCCCCGGGGGGATGAGCAGTTCTTC	CASSLIQATHAPRGDEQFF
TRBV3-1	-	13	TRBJ1-2	-	TGTGCCAGCAGCCAAGAAGAACGGTATGGCTACACCTTC	CASSQEERYGYTF
TRBV20-1	TRBD2	14	TRBJ2-1	many	TGCAGTGCTATGACTAGCGGGAGGAAGAATGAGCAGTTCTTC	CSAMTSGRKNEQFF
TRBV6-2/TRBV6-3	TRBD1	14	TRBJ2-3	-	TGTGCCACCAAGGACAGGGGAGAGACAGATACGCAGTATTTT	CATKDRGETDTQYF
TRBV25-1	-	13	TRBJ2-7	few	TGTGCCAGCAGTAAAAAAGCTATGGGCGAGCAGTACTTC	CASSKKAMGEQYF
TRBV10-3	TRBD1	13	TRBJ2-7	many	TGTGCCATCGGGACAGCGGAAGACTACGAGCAGTACTTC	CAIGTAEDYEQYF
TRBV14	TRBD2	15	TRBJ2-7	-	TGTGCCAGCAGCCTTCCGGGACTAGGAATCGACGAGCAGTACTTC	CASSLPGLGIDEQYF
TRBV6-5	-	16	TRBJ2-3	few	TGTGCCAGCAGCCAACCACCTATAGTAAGCACAGATACGCAGTATTTT	CASSQPPIVSTDTQYF
TRBV2	-	11	TRBJ2-1	few	TGTGCCAGCACCTATAACAGCGAGCAGTTCTTC	CASTYNSEQFF
TRBV12-3/TRBV12-4	-	14	TRBJ1-2	-	TGTGCCAGCACCCCGGAGCCCCATGACAAGGGCTACACCTTC	CASTPEPHDKGYTF
TRBV29-1	TRBD2	16	TRBJ2-1	many	TGCAGCGTTGAGGATGTAGGACTAGCGGGAGGGAGTGAGCAGTTCTTC	CSVEDVGLAGGSEQFF
TRBV3-1	-	14	TRBJ2-7	-	TGTGCCAGCAGCCACTACGGCAGGGCTTACGAGCAGTACTTC	CASSHYGRAYEQYF
TRBV6-1	-	12	TRBJ1-2	-	TGTGCCAGCAGCCTGAGAGGTGGTGGCTACACCTTC	CASSLRGGGYTF
TRBV4-2	-	15	TRBJ2-5	few	TGTGCCAGCAGCCACTTTAACAGGGAGGAAGAGACCCAGTACTTC	CASSHFNREEETQYF